This T cell receptor beta chain emerged from a study of chemoradiotherapy in HPV16-positive cancers. TCRdb's table, derived via immunoSEQ multiplex PCR, lists solely in-frame clones and lacks some. The profile covers 30,000 to 40,000 clones, with around 89% appearing a single time and around 3.1% taken by the ten largest. There are 16 residues in the CDR3. V was cut by 6 bases and J by 4 bases, with 18 bases left in between. From germline, CDR1 is SNHLY and CDR2 FYNNEI. Note on this clone: Antigen: not known.

Study-wide findings and caveats: Better recurrence-free survival went with HPV-responsive T-cell expansion in HPV16-positive patients.

The sequenced sample was blood, obtained from a patient who underwent chemoradiotherapy. The chain is built from TRBV2 and TRBJ2-2; D might be TRBD2 (6 bases). This TCR was recovered from a human donor with HPV-associated anogenital cancer. Here the CDR3 DNA reads TGTGCCAGCAGGGGATATAGCGGACTATCCACCGGGGAGCTGTTTTTT. This codes for CASRGYSGLSTGELFF.